The rows below give T cell receptor beta chains drawn from one sample of a study of blood T cell repertoires in COVID-19. Measured with immunoSEQ multiplex PCR; TCRdb has only the in-frame clones, and not every one. This repertoire shows around 380,000 clones, roughly 80% found once; its top ten account for more than 1%. The sample consisted of peripheral blood. All receptors derive from a human donor with acute or convalescent COVID-19. The donor label of this sample is uncertain. CDR3s include the opening cysteine and the closing phenylalanine or tryptophan. Each record gives: D gene, J gene, V gene, clone size, CDR3 protein, CDR3 DNA. D genes are given only for firm matches. Clone sizes are given selectively: once, few, many, or a class where the clone is expanded.

>.|TRBJ1-2|TRBV3-1/TRBV3-2|few
CASSPLHSGGRGYTF
TGTGCCAGCAGCCCACTTCATTCAGGAGGTCGCGGCTACACCTTC
>.|TRBJ2-7|TRBV7-2|.
CASSLKSPDEQYF
TGTGCCAGCAGCTTAAAGTCCCCGGACGAGCAGTACTTC
>.|TRBJ2-7|TRBV19|.
CASSTLPDTAYEQYF
TGTGCCAGTAGTACCTTACCTGACACCGCCTACGAGCAGTACTTC
>.|TRBJ1-3|TRBV5-1|.
CASSLLGGYGNTIYF
TGCGCCAGCAGCCTTCTCGGGGGGTACGGAAACACCATATATTTT
>.|TRBJ2-5|TRBV5-8|.
CASSRGDGGQETQYF
TGTGCCAGCAGCCGAGGGGACGGGGGACAAGAGACCCAGTACTTC
>.|TRBJ2-1|TRBV3-1/TRBV3-2|.
CASSQVLVPYNEQFF
TGTGCCAGCAGCCAAGTATTAGTACCCTACAATGAGCAGTTCTTC
>TRBD2|TRBJ2-5|TRBV6-6|once
CASSPSGGAIKTQYF
TGTGCCAGCAGTCCAAGCGGGGGGGCGATAAAGACCCAGTACTTC
>TRBD2|TRBJ2-7|TRBV27|.
CASKSRASGTSYEQYF
TGTGCCAGCAAGTCTCGGGCTAGCGGAACCTCCTACGAGCAGTACTTC
>TRBD1|TRBJ1-5|TRBV7-9|.
CASSLEPLRDRGNQPQHF
TGTGCCAGCAGCTTAGAGCCCCTCCGGGACAGGGGTAATCAGCCCCAGCATTTT
>.|TRBJ2-5|TRBV5-8|.
CASSTGQPQETQYF
TGTGCCAGCAGCACAGGGCAACCTCAAGAGACCCAGTACTTC
>.|TRBJ1-2|TRBV27|.
CASSSTVGGYTF
TGTGCCAGCAGTTCGACAGTAGGGGGCTACACCTTC
>.|TRBJ1-1|TRBV6-5|.
CASRPDRQNTEAFF
TGTGCCAGCAGACCTGACAGACAGAACACTGAAGCTTTCTTT
>.|TRBJ1-2|TRBV9|.
CASSARRVPYGYTF
TGTGCCAGCAGCGCCCGACGGGTCCCCTATGGCTACACCTTC
>TRBD2|TRBJ2-5|TRBV24-1|once
CATSDGGLAGGHQETQYF
TGTGCCACCAGTGATGGTGGACTAGCGGGGGGTCACCAAGAGACCCAGTACTTC
>TRBD1|TRBJ1-6|TRBV30|.
CAWGTAFNSPLHF
TGTGCCTGGGGGACAGCTTTCAATTCACCCCTCCACTTT
>.|TRBJ2-7|TRBV5-6|.
CASSLVGAGASYEQYF
TGTGCCAGCAGCTTGGTTGGTGCAGGGGCTAGCTACGAGCAGTACTTC
>.|TRBJ2-1|TRBV18|once
CASSPLPGMSYNEQFF
TGTGCCAGCTCACCACTTCCGGGTATGTCCTACAATGAGCAGTTCTTC
>TRBD2|TRBJ2-5|TRBV3-1/TRBV3-2|.
CATSHERGGETQYF
TGTGCCACCAGCCACGAGCGGGGGGGGGAGACCCAGTACTTC
>.|TRBJ1-4|TRBV5-6|.
CASSLSPQAQEKLFF
TGTGCCAGCAGCTTAAGTCCCCAGGCGCAGGAAAAACTGTTTTTT
>TRBD1|TRBJ1-2|TRBV28|once
CASSRDRGIYGYTF
TGTGCCAGCAGTCGGGACAGGGGGATCTATGGCTACACCTTC
>.|TRBJ2-1|TRBV20-1|.
CSARKGPEQFF
TGCAGTGCTCGCAAGGGGCCTGAGCAGTTCTTC
>.|TRBJ1-2|TRBV3-1/TRBV3-2|.
CASRRTEDNGYTF
TGTGCCAGCAGAAGGACAGAAGACAATGGCTACACCTTC
>TRBD1|TRBJ1-1|TRBV7-6|.
CASSPGSGTGTEAFF
TGTGCCAGCAGCCCGGGTTCCGGGACAGGCACTGAAGCTTTCTTT
>.|TRBJ2-1|TRBV5-6|.
CASSPGLQDYNEQFF
TGTGCCAGCAGCCCGGGACTCCAGGACTACAATGAGCAGTTCTTC
>.|TRBJ2-2|TRBV30|.
CAWTGEYTGELFF
TGTGCCTGGACAGGGGAGTACACCGGGGAGCTGTTTTTT
>TRBD1|TRBJ1-5|TRBV28|.
CASRSDRDGQPQHF
TGTGCCAGCAGGAGCGACAGGGACGGTCAGCCCCAGCATTTT
>.|TRBJ1-2|TRBV5-1|.
CASSLEYTSYGYTF
TGCGCCAGCAGCTTGGAATACACCTCCTATGGCTACACCTTC
>.|TRBJ1-4|TRBV6-1|.
CASSARGGGGSEKLFF
TGTGCCAGCAGTGCCCGGGGAGGGGGAGGTTCAGAAAAACTGTTTTTT
>.|TRBJ2-7|TRBV10-3|.
CAISDPHEWESSYEQYF
TGTGCCATCAGTGACCCCCACGAGTGGGAGAGTTCCTACGAGCAGTACTTC
>TRBD2|TRBJ2-7|TRBV3-1/TRBV3-2|.
CASSQRIAGGGEQYF
TGTGCCAGCAGCCAAAGGATAGCGGGGGGAGGCGAGCAGTACTTC